The entry that follows covers one TCR beta chain sequence. This clonotype showed up many times. The specificity of this receptor is unknown. No much larger clone exists at a distance of one base, and base qualities are not known. The source of the sample is a study of T cell repertoires in cytomegalovirus infection (dated by TCRdb to between 2018 and 2020). With respect to the entire study: Recently identified HLA-C-restricted CMV epitopes, whose presentation resists viral immunomodulation, were targeted by peptide stimulations together with well-studied HLA-B-restricted epitopes. Donor HLA type was relevant to the analysis, because carriage of CMV infection together with the matching HLA type was indicated by public TCR beta signatures.

The listed sequencing device is Illumina HiSeq 1500. Starting from the raw public reads, TCRdb applied fastp trimming at Q25, assembled clones with MiXCR and retained in-frame beta chains. Merged by CDR3 protein, the rows form single entries marked with the most common genes and DNA. The sample table lists about 830,000 distinct CDR3 sequences, about 31% of them with a count of one. 12% of the sample comes from the top ten. The germline V end is reduced by 5 bases and the J end by 5 bases; junction bases left unmatched: 3. The cysteine opens and the phenylalanine closes a CDR3 of 13 amino acids. Only the CDR3 portion is preserved as DNA: 39 bases, with reading frame beginning at the first base. For CDR1 and CDR2, the germline V gene lists SGHTA and FQGNSA. What the treatment or condition label conveys for this sample: in vitro stimulation with specific CMV peptide epitopes to enrich CMV-specific T cells.

Results the study describes overall, beyond this receptor: In both this cohort and an independent roughly 360-donor cohort, the cumulative frequency of public TCR beta family members distinguished carriers of CMV infection plus the relevant HLA type. The ex vivo response was dominated by HLA-C-restricted CMV-specific TCR beta clonotypes, which also provided the single most frequent clonotype in two of eight donors.

Here the sequenced sample was cultured CD8+ T cells from PBMCs, taken from culture after CMV antigen stimulation. The chain was built from TRBV7-2 and TRBJ2-1, and 7 junction bases match TRBD1. The TCR originated in a human donor in good health (CMV status not recorded). Some clones in this sample may be carry-over from other donors' samples. The sequenced DNA is TGTGCCAGCAGCCTGACAGGGAACAATGAGCAGTTCTTC. Translated, this is CASSLTGNNEQFF. Extended through the reference TRBV7-2 and TRBJ2-1 proteins, this CDR3 yields the full variable domain: GAGVSQSPSNKVTEKGKDVELRCDPISGHTALYWYRQSLGQGLEFLIYFQGNSAPDKSGLPSDRFSAERTGGSVSTLTIQRTQQEDSAVYLCASSLTGNNEQFFGPGTRLTVL.